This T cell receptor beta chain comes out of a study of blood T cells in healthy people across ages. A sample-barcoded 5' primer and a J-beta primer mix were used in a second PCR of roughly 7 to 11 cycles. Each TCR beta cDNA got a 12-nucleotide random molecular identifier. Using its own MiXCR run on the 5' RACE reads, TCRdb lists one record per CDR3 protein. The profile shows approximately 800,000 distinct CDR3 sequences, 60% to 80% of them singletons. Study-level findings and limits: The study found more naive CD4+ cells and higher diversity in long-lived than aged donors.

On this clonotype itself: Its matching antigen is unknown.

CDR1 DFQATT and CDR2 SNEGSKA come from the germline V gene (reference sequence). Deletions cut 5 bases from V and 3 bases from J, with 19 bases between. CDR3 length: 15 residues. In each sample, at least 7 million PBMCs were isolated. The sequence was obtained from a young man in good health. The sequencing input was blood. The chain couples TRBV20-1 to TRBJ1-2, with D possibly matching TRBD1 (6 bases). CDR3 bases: TGCAGTGCTGGCGGGGAGGGGGTATTGGACTATGGCTACACCTTC. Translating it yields CSAGGEGVLDYGYTF.